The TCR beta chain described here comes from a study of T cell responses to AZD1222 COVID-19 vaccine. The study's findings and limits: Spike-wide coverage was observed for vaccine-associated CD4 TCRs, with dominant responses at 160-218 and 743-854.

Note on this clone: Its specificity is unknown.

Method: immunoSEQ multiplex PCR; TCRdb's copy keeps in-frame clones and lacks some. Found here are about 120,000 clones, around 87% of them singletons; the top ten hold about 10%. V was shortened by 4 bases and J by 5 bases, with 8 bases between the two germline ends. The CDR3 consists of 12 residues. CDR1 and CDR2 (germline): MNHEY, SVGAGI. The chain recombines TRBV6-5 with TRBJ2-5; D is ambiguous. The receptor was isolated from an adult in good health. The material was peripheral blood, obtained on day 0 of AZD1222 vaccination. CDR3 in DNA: TGTGCCAGCAGTTGGATGGGGGAGACCCAGTACTTC. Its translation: CASSWMGETQYF.